Below, 25 T cell receptor beta chains from the same sample are listed, as sequenced in a study of beta chain features in type 1 diabetes. Study results and limitations: Significant though moderate, a shortening of TCRB CDR3s appeared in all four CD4+ subsets of Type 1 diabetes patients.

These TCRs' antigens remain unknown. The study reverse transcribed the entire isolated RNA, so it sequenced expressed TCRB transcripts. Profiled with immunoSEQ multiplex PCR; TCRdb holds only in-frame clones, not every one. The data contain around 690,000 clones, roughly 12% of them singletons. Sequenced material: naive CD4+ T cells from blood. These receptor sequences come from a man aged 25-45 years with type 1 diabetes.

This clone appeared a few times. The chain joins TRBV19 to TRBJ1-1, with unresolved D. V dropped 2 bases and J dropped 0 bases, with 10 bases sitting between them. The germline V gene has CDR1 LNHDA and CDR2 SQIVND (reference sequence). This CDR3 spans 15 amino acids. The CDR3 here is CASSISVQVNTEAFF. The CDR3 DNA is TGTGCCAGTAGTATAAGTGTGCAGGTGAACACTGAAGCTTTCTTT.

The table lists this clone with a few counts. This chain links TRBV19 with TRBJ2-5; D is perhaps TRBD2 (5 bases). The CDR3 sequence is 13 residues long. CDR1 LNHDA and CDR2 SQIVND come from the germline V gene (reference sequence). V gave up 10 bases and J gave up 4 bases, with 16 bases separating them. The CDR3 sequence is CATEFSGSETQYF. CDR3 coding DNA: TGTGCCACTGAGTTCAGCGGATCAGAGACCCAGTACTTC.

The V and J genes are TRBV19 and TRBJ1-1; no firm D call. The V and J ends lost 4 bases and 1 base respectively, with 7 bases between them. Germline lookup yields CDR1 LNHDA and CDR2 SQIVND (reference sequence). The CDR3 length is 13 residues. CDR3 loop: CASSTQRNTEAFF. CDR3 DNA sequence: TGTGCCAGTAGTACACAGAGGAACACTGAAGCTTTCTTT.

The genes are TRBV7-2 and TRBJ2-5, with D perhaps assigned TRBD1 or TRBD2 (5 bases each). V was cut by 5 bases and J by 5 bases, with 12 bases left in between. The germline V gene has CDR1 SGHTA and CDR2 FQGNSA. The CDR3 extends over 13 amino acids. The CDR3 DNA reads as TGTGCCAGCAGCCGGGACCAAGCGGAGACCCAGTACTTC. Encoded protein: CASSRDQAETQYF. The full variable domain, in which reference TRBV7-2 and TRBJ2-5 provide the parts outside the CDR3, is GAGVSQSPSNKVTEKGKDVELRCDPISGHTALYWYRQSLGQGLEFLIYFQGNSAPDKSGLPSDRFSAERTGGSVSTLTIQRTQQEDSAVYLCASSRDQAETQYFGPGTRLLVL.

This clone was seen only a few times. The genes are TRBV7-6 and TRBJ2-5, with TRBD1 matching over 7 bases. There are 15 residues in the CDR3. Losses at the gene ends were 1 base for V and 2 bases for J; bases not matched to a gene: 4. The germline CDR1 and CDR2 sequences are SGHVS and FNYEAQ. CDR3 nucleotide sequence: TGTGCCAGCAGCTTAGAAGTCAGGGGGCAAGAGACCCAGTACTTC. This encodes CASSLEVRGQETQYF.

This chain joins TRBV6-5 and TRBJ2-7; TRBD1 agrees at 7 bases. The CDR3 spans 13 residues. Germline loops: CDR1 MNHEY, CDR2 SVGAGI. V shed 5 bases and J 2 bases; nucleotides not matched to a gene: 3. The CDR3 DNA is TGTGCCAGCAGTAGACAGGGAACCTACGAGCAGTACTTC. Translated: CASSRQGTYEQYF.

This clone turned up a few times. The genes are TRBV13 and TRBJ2-1, with 7 nucleotides matching TRBD1. The CDR3 is made up of 14 amino acids. The germline V gene has CDR1 PRHDT and CDR2 FYEKMQ (reference sequence). V lost 6 bases, J lost 3 bases, and 5 bases stayed unmatched. CDR3 sequence (DNA): TGTGCCAGCAGGGGACAGCAAGTCTACAATGAGCAGTTCTTC. Amino acids: CASRGQQVYNEQFF.

The chain joins TRBV2 to TRBJ2-3, with D unresolved. This CDR3 contains 12 residues. Trimming pared 6 bases from V and 6 bases from J, leaving 10 bases between. Germline V gene sequence: CDR1 SNHLY, CDR2 FYNNEI. CDR3 region: CASRAEVDTQYF. In DNA form, the CDR3 reads TGTGCCAGCAGAGCAGAGGTGGATACGCAGTATTTT.

This clone has only a few counts. This chain joins TRBV4-2 and TRBJ2-3; 15 bases match TRBD2. Germline V CDR1 and CDR2: LGHNA, YNFKEQ. This CDR3 region has 19 residues. The junction had 7 bases not matched to a gene; V was cut back by 0 bases and J by 3 bases. The CDR3 loop reads CASSQDRTSGGAGTDTQYF. The CDR3 nucleotides read TGTGCCAGCAGCCAAGATCGGACTAGCGGGGGGGCCGGGACAGATACGCAGTATTTT.

The CDR3 sequence is CASSLNNPGTNYGYTF. CDR3 nucleotide sequence: TGTGCCAGCAGCTTAAATAATCCGGGAACTAACTATGGCTACACCTTC. The rearrangement uses TRBV7-2 and TRBJ1-2; no definite D call. Germline-derived CDR1 and CDR2 are SGHTA and FQGNSA. The CDR3 is 16 residues long. Trimming took off 2 bases at V and 0 bases at J, with 13 bases between the two ends.

This clone was found a few times. The rearrangement joins TRBV11-2 to TRBJ2-5; possibly TRBD2 for D (6 bases). This CDR3 has 16 residues. In germline, CDR1 is SGHAT, CDR2 FQNNGV. Trimming took 5 bases from V and 1 from J, leaving 17 bases between them. CDR3 residues: CASSQARELLQETQYF. The CDR3 DNA follows: TGTGCCAGCAGCCAGGCGCGGGAACTACTCCAAGAGACCCAGTACTTC.

The CDR3 DNA is TGTGCCAGCAGCGGAGAAAGGCAGGGGACCTACGAGCAGTACTTC. Translated: CASSGERQGTYEQYF. V and J are TRBV13 and TRBJ2-7; a possible D gene is TRBD1 (6 bases). Germline CDR1 and CDR2: PRHDT and FYEKMQ (reference sequence). CDR3 length: 15 amino acids. The V end was cut by 5 bases, the J end by 2 bases, with 16 bases between.

This clone was recorded a few times. The chain's CDR3 is CASSFQGYNEQFF. In nucleotides, the CDR3 is TGTGCCAGCAGCTTTCAGGGTTACAATGAGCAGTTCTTC. This chain connects TRBV7-3 to TRBJ2-1; perhaps TRBD1 as D (5 bases). V was cut by 3 bases and J by 4 bases, with 7 bases left in between. The CDR3 is 13 amino acids. Germline CDR1 SGHTA, CDR2 FQGTGA.

This clone has just a few counts. V and J are TRBV4-2 and TRBJ2-2; no clear D gene. This CDR3 contains 17 residues. Germline assignment: CDR1 LGHNA and CDR2 YNFKEQ. The V gene lost 0 bases and the J gene lost 7 bases, with 18 bases spanning the gap. The CDR3 sequence is CASSQDITFKWHGELFF. CDR3 DNA: TGTGCCAGCAGCCAAGATATTACTTTTAAGTGGCACGGGGAGCTGTTTTTT.

The CDR3 loop is CASSLISRTEAFF. The CDR3 bases are TGTGCCAGCAGCTTGATCAGTCGGACTGAAGCTTTCTTT. V gene TRBV5-6 combines with J gene TRBJ1-1; no reliable D call. CDR1 is SGHDT and CDR2 is YYEEEE in the germline V gene. This CDR3 region has 13 residues. The V end lost 1 base, the J end lost 5 bases, and 9 bases lay between the germline ends.

The chain has TRBV4-2 and TRBJ2-7; 7 positions match TRBD1. CDR1 and CDR2 from the germline V gene are LGHNA and YNFKEQ. This CDR3 has 15 amino acids. V shed 1 base and J 0 bases; nucleotides not matched to a gene: 3. The CDR3 region is CASSQGGQASYEQYF. The CDR3 DNA reads as TGTGCCAGCAGCCAAGGAGGACAGGCCTCCTACGAGCAGTACTTC.

There are a few counts of this clone. The chain is built from TRBV7-2 and TRBJ1-4; unclear D gene. The ends were cut back, 1 base at V and 5 bases at J, with 11 bases in the middle. The germline V gene has CDR1 SGHTA and CDR2 FQGNSA. This CDR3 region has 15 residues. The CDR3, as DNA: TGTGCCAGCAGCTTAGTGGGCAGCGGAAATGAAAAACTGTTTTTT. Protein product: CASSLVGSGNEKLFF.

A few counts support this clone. This chain joins TRBV11-3 and TRBJ1-3; 9 positions agree with TRBD1. Germline-derived CDR1 and CDR2 are SGHNT and YENEEA. The CDR3 is 16 residues long. V lost 5 bases to trimming and J lost 0 bases; unmatched junction nucleotides: 5. DNA of the CDR3: TGTGCCAGCAGCCATGGACAGGGGAACTCTGGAAACACCATATATTTT. Residues: CASSHGQGNSGNTIYF.

The rearrangement joins TRBV4-3 to TRBJ1-2; weak D call: TRBD1 (6 bases). The CDR3 length is 14 residues. Germline V gene data show CDR1 as LGHNA and CDR2 as YSLEER. V was clipped by 4 bases and J by 2 bases, with 11 bases between them. As DNA, the CDR3 is TGCGCCAGCAGCCTTCAGGGGAGAAACTATGGCTACACCTTC. Residues: CASSLQGRNYGYTF.

The chain employs TRBV14 and TRBJ1-5, with 9 nucleotides matching TRBD1. V lost 5 bases to trimming and J lost 5 bases; unmatched junction nucleotides: 4. This CDR3 has 14 amino acids. Germline lookup yields CDR1 SGHDN and CDR2 FVKESK. CDR3 in DNA: TGTGCCAGCAGCGGGACAGGGTACGATCAGCCCCAGCATTTT. Residues: CASSGTGYDQPQHF.

This clone has a handful of counts. The genes are TRBV11-2 and TRBJ1-2, with TRBD1 as a possible D gene (5 bases). The CDR3 is 14 residues long. Trimming took off 3 bases at V and 4 bases at J, with 12 bases between the two ends. Germline loops: CDR1 SGHAT, CDR2 FQNNGV. The CDR3 loop is CASSLRLQGYGYTF. CDR3 nucleotides: TGTGCCAGCAGCTTGAGGCTCCAGGGCTATGGCTACACCTTC.

This clone has ten or more counts. V and J are TRBV28 and TRBJ1-5, with 7 bases fitting TRBD1. Germline loops: CDR1 MDHEN, CDR2 SYDVKM. V gave up 6 bases and J gave up 0 bases; unmatched junction bases: 11. This CDR3 is 17 amino acids long. The CDR3 loop is CASRTGQRAYSNQPQHF. The CDR3 nucleotides are TGTGCCAGCAGAACGGGACAGCGAGCATATAGCAATCAGCCCCAGCATTTT.

Turning to this clone: The same CDR3 is also encoded by other DNA sequences in this sample. The chain recombines TRBV2 with TRBJ1-2; no clear D. Trimming removed 7 bases from V and 4 bases from J, with 7 bases in between. Germline-derived CDR1 and CDR2 are SNHLY and FYNNEI. This CDR3 comprises 11 residues. CDR3 in amino acids: CASTGAYGYTF. The DNA of the CDR3 is TGTGCCAGCACCGGAGCCTATGGCTACACCTTC.

There are a few counts of this clone. The chain combines TRBV2 with TRBJ2-2; 10 bases match TRBD1. This CDR3 has 17 amino acids. Germline CDR1 and CDR2: SNHLY and FYNNEI. Trimming at V came to 6 bases and at J to 4 bases, leaving 11 bases not matched to a gene. CDR3 in amino acids: CASRRRQGASSTGELFF. The CDR3 coding sequence is TGTGCCAGCAGGCGGAGACAGGGGGCGTCGAGCACCGGGGAGCTGTTTTTT.

This clone turned up a few times. This chain joins TRBV12-5 and TRBJ2-1; maybe TRBD1 (6 bases). The CDR3 extends over 15 amino acids. CDR1 is LGHNT and CDR2 is FRNRAP in the germline V gene. V shed 6 bases and J shed 0 bases, with 12 bases lying between them. The CDR3 sequence: CASGTGQSSYNEQFF. Here the CDR3 DNA reads TGTGCTAGTGGAACCGGACAGAGCTCCTACAATGAGCAGTTCTTC.